This T cell receptor beta chain was captured in a study of regulatory T cells in long-lasting Graves disease. This CDR3 comprises 14 residues. Germline CDR1 and CDR2: LGHDT and YNNKEL (reference sequence). Deletions cut 1 base from V and 1 base from J, with 5 bases between. The authors built TCR beta libraries using iRepertoire HTBI primers and Arm-PCR of CDR3 regions. TCRdb reanalysed the multiplex PCR reads using MiXCR and keeps one entry per CDR3 protein. The sample has 400,000 to 500,000 distinct CDR3 sequences; approximately 16% are singletons. Time point in this sample: newly diagnosed GD, antithyroid drugs for less than 3 months. PBMCs provided the RNA from which the TCR library was made. The same specimen was also included in a second study, on T cells in Graves' hyperthyroidism and ophthalmopathy.

The TCR originated in a young woman with Graves disease. The rearrangement joins TRBV3-1 to TRBJ1-3; D gene uncertain. The sequencing here drew on peripheral blood mononuclear cells (PBMCs), taken at new diagnosis, from a patient treated with antithyroid drugs. CDR3 bases: TGTGCCAGCAGCCAAGGTGTATCTGGAAACACCATATATTTT. Protein sequence: CASSQGVSGNTIYF.